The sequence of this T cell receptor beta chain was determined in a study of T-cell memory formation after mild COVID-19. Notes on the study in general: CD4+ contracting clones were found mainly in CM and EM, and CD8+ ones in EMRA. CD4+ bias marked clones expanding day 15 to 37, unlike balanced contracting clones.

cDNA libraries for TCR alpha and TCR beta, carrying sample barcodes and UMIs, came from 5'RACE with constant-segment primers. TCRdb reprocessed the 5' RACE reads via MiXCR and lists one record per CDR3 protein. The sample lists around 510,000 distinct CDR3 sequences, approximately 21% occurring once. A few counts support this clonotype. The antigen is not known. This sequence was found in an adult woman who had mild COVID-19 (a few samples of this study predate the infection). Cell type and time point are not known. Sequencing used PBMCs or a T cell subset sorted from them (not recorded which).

In DNA, the CDR3 is TGTGCCAGCAGCAAAGTCGTCAGGGGGCCTGATGAGCAGTTCTTC. Protein: CASSKVVRGPDEQFF. V usage is TRBV7-9 and J usage is TRBJ2-1, with TRBD1 matching over 8 bases. The CDR3 consists of 15 residues. The V segment lost 5 bases and the J segment 8 bases; nucleotides outside the gene matches: 11. Germline V lookup: CDR1 SEHNR, CDR2 FQNEAQ (reference sequence).